The 11 T cell receptor beta chains presented below share a single source sample, sequenced in a study of OX40 agonist ivuxolimab in advanced cancers. Sequencing was performed with immunoSEQ multiplex PCR; in TCRdb, only in-frame clones are kept and a portion is missing. The table shows fewer than 95,000 clones, with over 80% occurring only once. Sample: CD4+ or CD8+ T cells sorted from blood, taken in a trial of the OX40 agonist ivuxolimab. The receptors originated from an adult with an advanced solid tumor such as melanoma, head and neck, liver or kidney cancer.

The chain uses TRBV4-3 and TRBJ2-2; 13 bases agree with TRBD2. The germline V gene has CDR1 LGHNA and CDR2 YSLEER. V lost 1 base and J lost 1; bases outside the gene matches: 3. This CDR3 contains 18 residues. CDR3 DNA sequence: TGCGCCAGCAGCCAAGGGACTAGCGGGGGCTTGAACACCGGGGAGCTGTTTTTT. It codes for CASSQGTSGGLNTGELFF.

The rearrangement links TRBV7-2 to TRBJ2-1; no clear D. This CDR3 is built from 12 residues. Germline CDR1 SGHTA, CDR2 FQGNSA. Trimming shortened V by 4 bases and J by 7 bases, and 8 bases separated the two germline ends. The CDR3 region has the DNA TGTGCCAGCAGCTCGTATGGGAATGAGCAGTTCTTC. Its translation is CASSSYGNEQFF.

The chain has TRBV6-6 and TRBJ1-4; D gene uncertain. This CDR3 is 14 amino acids long. Trimming cost V 0 bases and J 8 bases, with 10 bases left between them. Germline CDR1 MNHNY, CDR2 SVGAGI (reference sequence). CDR3 in amino acids: CASSYSAGREKLFF. As DNA, the CDR3 is TGTGCCAGCAGTTACTCTGCGGGCCGGGAAAAACTGTTTTTT.

The chain employs TRBV9 and TRBJ1-2; weak D call: TRBD1 (6 bases). The CDR3 contains 14 residues. V dropped 0 bases and J dropped 4 bases, with 10 bases sitting between them. Germline V lookup: CDR1 SGDLS, CDR2 YYNGEE. The CDR3 loop reads CASSVGTDFYGYTF. DNA for the CDR3: TGTGCCAGCAGCGTAGGGACAGACTTCTATGGCTACACCTTC. Variable domain in full (rest from reference TRBV9 and TRBJ1-2): DSGVTQTPKHLITATGQRVTLRCSPRSGDLSVYWYQQSLDQGLQFLIQYYNGEERAKGNILERFSAQQFPDLHSELNLSSLELGDSALYFCASSVGTDFYGYTFGSGTRLTVV.

A word on this clone: Compared with germline, one end of the junction differs, possibly owing to a read error. This rearrangement joins TRBV27 to TRBJ2-3; 11 nucleotides line up with TRBD2. CDR1 and CDR2 from the germline V gene are MNHEY and SMNVEV (reference sequence). The CDR3 loop spans 16 amino acids. The CDR3 reads CASSLEVAGGPDMQYF. CDR3 in DNA: TGTGCCAGCAGTTTAGAGGTAGCGGGGGGGCCAGATATGCAGTATTTT.

The chain uses TRBV27 and TRBJ2-4, with TRBD1 identical over 9 bases. Germline lookup yields CDR1 MNHEY and CDR2 SMNVEV (reference sequence). J lost 1 base, V lost 6 bases, and 4 bases had no gene match. The CDR3 length is 15 residues. The chain's CDR3 is CASRTQGAAKNIQYF. The CDR3 DNA reads as TGTGCCAGCAGAACACAGGGGGCCGCCAAAAACATTCAGTACTTC.

This chain joins TRBV5-3 and TRBJ2-7; a weak D match, TRBD1 (5 bases). TRBV5-3 is filed as an ORF, its function uncertain. V dropped 6 bases and J dropped 2 bases, with 15 bases sitting between them. This CDR3 has 14 amino acids. This chain's CDR3 is CARTLSDSPYEQYF. The CDR3 DNA reads as TGTGCCAGAACCCTATCCGACAGTCCCTACGAGCAGTACTTC.

J is TRBJ2-1 and V is TRBV6-1, with D uncertain. V lost 8 bases to trimming and J lost 9 bases, with 17 bases between them. Germline V gene sequence: CDR1 MNHNS, CDR2 SASEGT. The CDR3 contains 13 residues. The CDR3 loop reads CASRMGISSEQFF. DNA of the CDR3: TGTGCCAGCCGTATGGGAATTTCGAGTGAGCAGTTCTTC.

V is TRBV11-2 and J is TRBJ2-7, with TRBD1 matching over 7 bases. V was pared by 3 bases and J by 4 bases, with 6 bases of the junction left unmatched. This CDR3 is built from 14 residues. Germline V gene sequence: CDR1 SGHAT, CDR2 FQNNGV. CDR3 nucleotide sequence: TGTGCCAGCAGCTTGTCGGGACAGCCGTACGAGCAGTACTTC. Its translation: CASSLSGQPYEQYF.

This chain connects TRBV21-1 to TRBJ2-4; TRBD1 is the table's D call, not checked against the DNA. TRBV21-1 corresponds to a pseudogene. The CDR3 consists of 15 residues. The CDR3 DNA is TGTGCCAGCCCCCCCGGAACAGGGGCCAAAAACATTCAGTACTTC. It codes for CASPPGTGAKNIQYF.

The CDR3 loop is CASSRGHPSTDTQYF. The DNA for the CDR3 is TGCGCCAGCAGCCGTGGACACCCCAGCACAGATACGCAGTATTTT. The chain combines TRBV5-1 with TRBJ2-3; weak D call: TRBD1 (5 bases). This CDR3 region has 15 residues. Germline values: CDR1 SGHRS, CDR2 YFSETQ. V gave up 4 bases and J gave up 0 bases, with 12 bases separating them.